The 19 T cell receptor beta chains below come from one sample, sequenced in a study of blood T cell repertoires in COVID-19. TCRdb keeps only in-frame clones here, not all; method: immunoSEQ multiplex PCR. The repertoire holds over 200,000 clones, with roughly nine tenths as singletons. Material for sequencing was peripheral blood. These TCRs come from a man aged 35-49 years with acute or convalescent COVID-19.

The rearrangement links TRBV5-1 to TRBJ1-2; the match to TRBD1 covers 7 bases. The CDR3 consists of 12 residues. With 4 bases clipped from V and 8 bases from J, the junction kept 5 bases outside the gene matches. CDR1 and CDR2 from the germline V gene are SGHRS and YFSETQ. In nucleotides, the CDR3 is TGCGCCAGCAGCGTCGGGGACAGAGGCTACACCTTC. This gives the protein CASSVGDRGYTF.

This chain uses TRBV2 with TRBJ2-3, with 10 bases lining up with TRBD1. The CDR3 runs 16 residues. The V gene end was trimmed by 5 bases and the J gene end by 3 bases; junction bases not matched to a gene: 8. In germline, CDR1 is SNHLY, CDR2 FYNNEI. In DNA form, the CDR3 reads TGTGCCAGCAGTACCGGGACAGGGGTTGGAACAGATACGCAGTATTTT. It is translated as CASSTGTGVGTDTQYF.

The V call is TRBV5-1, the J call TRBJ1-2, with 10 bases lining up with TRBD1. The CDR3 totals 14 residues. CDR1 and CDR2 (germline): SGHRS, YFSETQ. The V and J ends lost 4 bases and 3 bases, in that order; junction bases with no gene match: 3. For the CDR3, the DNA is TGCGCCAGCAGCGGGACAGGGGAGGACTATGGCTACACCTTC. Translating gives CASSGTGEDYGYTF. The full variable domain, its missing parts supplied by reference TRBV5-1 and TRBJ1-2, is KAGVTQTPRYLIKTRGQQVTLSCSPISGHRSVSWYQQTPGQGLQFLFEYFSETQRNKGNFPGRFSGRQFSNSRSEMNVSTLELGDSALYLCASSGTGEDYGYTFGSGTRLTVV.

The chain has TRBV28 and TRBJ1-6, with D possibly being TRBD1 (6 bases). There are 15 residues in the CDR3. CDR1 and CDR2 (germline): MDHEN, SYDVKM. The germline V and J ends were trimmed by 8 bases and 5 bases, with 16 bases remaining between them. CDR3 in amino acids: CASRGTFLNNSPLHF. CDR3 bases: TGTGCCAGCCGAGGGACATTTCTAAATAATTCACCCCTCCACTTT.

The chain couples TRBV19 to TRBJ2-6, with no clear D. Trimming took off 3 bases at V and 1 base at J, with 16 bases between the two ends. The CDR3 covers 18 residues. In germline, CDR1 is LNHDA, CDR2 SQIVND (reference sequence). The CDR3: CASSMVARVRSGANVLTF. The CDR3 nucleotides are TGTGCCAGTAGTATGGTAGCCCGGGTTCGATCTGGGGCCAACGTCCTGACTTTC.

The V and J genes are TRBV5-1 and TRBJ2-5; 11 bases fit TRBD2. The CDR3 runs to 16 residues. From germline, CDR1 is SGHRS and CDR2 YFSETQ. Trimming cost V 1 base and J 8 bases; bases outside gene matches: 10. The CDR3 DNA sequence: TGCGCCAGCAGCTTGTCCCTAGCGGGGGGCTTGGGAACCCAGTACTTC. Encoded protein: CASSLSLAGGLGTQYF.

The chain recombines TRBV5-8 with TRBJ1-1, with 7 bases aligning to TRBD1. The CDR3 contains 15 residues. Per germline, CDR1 SGHTS and CDR2 YDEGEE. V shed 0 bases, J shed 2 bases, and the junction held 4 bases outside the gene matches. CDR3 amino acids: CASSLVQGGNTEAFF. In nucleotides, the CDR3 is TGTGCCAGCAGCTTGGTGCAGGGGGGCAACACTGAAGCTTTCTTT.

The V call is TRBV7-2, the J call TRBJ1-5; D may be TRBD1 (5 bases). Trimming took off 2 bases at V and 5 bases at J, with 10 bases between the two ends. This CDR3 has 14 residues. The germline V gene has CDR1 SGHTA and CDR2 FQGNSA. As DNA, the CDR3 is TGTGCCAGCAGCTTATATCGGGGGGATCAGCCCCAGCATTTT. This sequence encodes CASSLYRGDQPQHF.

The genes are TRBV23-1 and TRBJ1-1; tentative D call: TRBD1 (5 bases). TRBV23-1 is filed as an ORF, its function uncertain. This CDR3 is built from 15 residues. Trimming pared 2 bases from V and 1 base from J, leaving 11 bases between. For the CDR3, the DNA is TGCGCCAGCAGTCAAGGGGGGACCCCGAACACTGAAGCTTTCTTT. This sequence encodes CASSQGGTPNTEAFF.

In nucleotides, the CDR3 is TGCGCCAGCAGTGACCCGAGGGGGGGATCCTACAATGAGCAGTTCTTC. Amino acids: CASSDPRGGSYNEQFF. The V gene is TRBV10-1, the J gene TRBJ2-1, with D perhaps TRBD2 (7 bases). This CDR3 is built from 16 residues. Germline CDR1 WNHNN, CDR2 SYGVQD (reference sequence). The V and J ends lost 3 bases and 1 base respectively, with 13 bases between them.

This chain uses TRBV5-1 with TRBJ2-7, with D possibly matching TRBD1 (5 bases). The germline V gene has CDR1 SGHRS and CDR2 YFSETQ. There are 15 residues in the CDR3. V gave up 4 bases and J gave up 0 bases, with 14 bases separating them. CDR3 bases: TGCGCCAGCAGCCCTGTCCGAGACAGCTCCTACGAGCAGTACTTC. Its protein product is CASSPVRDSSYEQYF.

DNA for the CDR3: TGTGCCAGCAGCCAAGCCATGGGGAGGGGGAGGTACGAGCAGTACTTC. Amino acids: CASSQAMGRGRYEQYF. J is TRBJ2-7 and V is TRBV3-1 (or the pseudogene TRBV3-2); weak D call: TRBD2 (7 bases). The V end lost 1 base, the J end lost 4 bases, and 17 bases lay between the germline ends. The CDR3 runs 16 residues. Germline V gives CDR1 LGHDT, CDR2 YNNKEL (reference sequence).

This sequence joins TRBV3-1 (or the pseudogene TRBV3-2) and TRBJ1-1; D uncertain. Deletions cut 3 bases from V and 4 bases from J, with 9 bases between. The CDR3 length is 13 residues. CDR1 is LGHDT and CDR2 is YNNKEL in the germline V gene (reference sequence). CDR3 amino acids: CASSHGLGTEAFF. Here the CDR3 DNA reads TGTGCCAGCAGCCACGGACTTGGCACTGAAGCTTTCTTT.

This chain connects TRBV24-1 to TRBJ2-5; TRBD1 matches at 7 bases. This CDR3 has 14 residues. Germline-derived CDR1 and CDR2 are KGHDR and SFDVKD. The V gene end was trimmed by 4 bases and the J gene end by 5 bases; junction bases not matched to a gene: 6. This CDR3 reads CATSDPTGVETQYF. In DNA, the CDR3 is TGTGCCACCAGTGACCCCACAGGGGTCGAGACCCAGTACTTC.

The chain carries TRBV19 and TRBJ1-1, with 7 bases lining up with TRBD1. The CDR3 consists of 16 residues. Losses at the gene ends were 5 bases for V and 5 bases for J; bases not matched to a gene: 14. Germline V gene lookup returns CDR1 LNHDA and CDR2 SQIVND (reference sequence). DNA of the CDR3: TGTGCCAGTAGTCGACGGCAAAACAGGGGAACGACTGAAGCTTTCTTT. This encodes CASSRRQNRGTTEAFF. Supplemented by reference TRBV19 and TRBJ1-1, the full variable domain reads DGGITQSPKYLFRKEGQNVTLSCEQNLNHDAMYWYRQDPGQGLRLIYYSQIVNDFQKGDIAEGYSVSREKKESFPLTVTSAQKNPTAFYLCASSRRQNRGTTEAFFGQGTRLTVV.

This clone was recorded only once. The CDR3 sequence is CASSLPGGLVGTQYF. In DNA form, the CDR3 reads TGTGCCAGCAGTTTGCCGGGAGGTTTGGTAGGAACGCAGTATTTT. V is TRBV28 and J is TRBJ2-3; TRBD2 aligns across 7 bases. J was trimmed by 9 bases and V by 3 bases; bases with no gene match: 12. CDR1 and CDR2 (germline): MDHEN, SYDVKM. The CDR3 length is 15 residues.

V usage is TRBV6-5 and J usage is TRBJ1-2, with D possibly matching TRBD1 (5 bases). The germline V gene has CDR1 MNHEY and CDR2 SVGAGI. CDR3 length: 14 residues. Trimming stripped 7 bases from V and 4 bases from J, with 16 bases between. As DNA, the CDR3 is TGTGCCAGCAACCTGATTAGACAGTCCTATGGCTACACCTTC. It translates to CASNLIRQSYGYTF.

V gene TRBV28 combines with J gene TRBJ2-1; 8 bases are a match to TRBD2. V lost 0 bases and J lost 8; bases outside the gene matches: 6. This CDR3 has 15 amino acids. Germline V gene data show CDR1 as MDHEN and CDR2 as SYDVKM. CDR3 loop: CASSLWAGLVDEQFF. In DNA form, the CDR3 reads TGTGCCAGCAGTTTATGGGCGGGACTAGTCGATGAGCAGTTCTTC.

The chain joins TRBV5-1 to TRBJ1-5, with TRBD1 as a possible D gene (5 bases). The CDR3 totals 16 residues. Germline CDR1 SGHRS, CDR2 YFSETQ. Trimming stripped 4 bases from V and 4 bases from J, with 18 bases between. The CDR3 spells CASSPGTVGGNQPQHF. CDR3 DNA: TGCGCCAGCAGCCCCGGGACGGTTGGGGGGAATCAGCCCCAGCATTTT.